This record looks at one T cell receptor beta chain sequence and its context. Its target is unknown. The data derive from a study of cytomegalovirus exposure and HLA in healthy donors. General study findings and limits: Diagnosis of cytomegalovirus status made by the classifier reportedly showed high specificity and sensitivity.

Germline V gives CDR1 SQVTM, CDR2 ANQGSEA. V shed 7 bases and J 6 bases; nucleotides not matched to a gene: 8. The CDR3 covers 12 residues. The method was immunoSEQ multiplex PCR; TCRdb's version includes in-frame clones alone and lacks a portion of them. Of about 310,000 clones listed, approximately 91% were seen once; the top ten hold roughly 0.96%. The receptor was derived from a man aged 25 to 40 in good health and CMV-seronegative. The chain is built from TRBV29-1 and TRBJ2-7, with 8 positions matching TRBD1. The sample consisted of PBMCs. The CDR3 reads CSAITTGGEQYF. The CDR3 nucleotides read TGCAGCGCTATAACCACAGGGGGCGAGCAGTACTTC.